This T cell receptor beta chain was observed in a study of control samples from healthy donors and cancer patients. This CDR3 has 14 amino acids. With 4 bases removed from V and 1 base from J, the gap between germline ends came to 8 bases. CDR1 and CDR2 (germline): MGHRA, YSYEKL. Clones were read by immunoSEQ multiplex PCR, and TCRdb kept only the in-frame ones, dropping some. Among 110,000 or so clones listed, approximately 90% were seen once. The chain couples TRBV4-1 to TRBJ2-1; unclear D gene. The source of this sequence is a woman aged 45-65 years in good health. Sequenced: blood. The DNA for the CDR3 is TGCGCCAGCAGCCCTGCTTTTTCCTACAATGAGCAGTTCTTC. This encodes CASSPAFSYNEQFF.